This T cell receptor (beta chain) was captured in a study of PD-1 blockade in classical Hodgkin lymphoma (dated by TCRdb to the early 2020s). Regarding the complete study: Nivolumab dosing was 3 mg/kg intravenously every 2 weeks, continuing until either disease progression or unacceptable toxicity. A peripheral blood immune signature of response to PD-1 blockade in classical Hodgkin lymphoma was defined using TCR beta sequencing and CyTOF. Broad study findings and their caveats: Baseline diversity similar to that of newly diagnosed patients was observed in trial patients achieving complete response, whereas significantly lower diversity was observed in partial responders and progressors. Lower diversity was observed in patients in whom nivolumab was started less than 1 year after ASCT, and these patients were excluded from later analyses so that confounding by immune reconstitution would be avoided. Baseline TCR diversity was reported as lower in newly diagnosed patients than in healthy donors, and lower still in relapsed/refractory patients. Only a single clinical trial cohort was studied, and what caused the repertoire differences, possibly disease activity or prior therapy, remained undefined. A significant rise by C4D1 was seen in CD4+ but not CD8+ TCR diversity (p=0.0027 vs p=0.16), with the rise being most apparent in complete responders (p=0.02).

Genomic DNA was isolated using the Qiagen DNeasy kit from unsorted PBMCs as well as from negatively selected CD4+ and CD8+ fractions. Amplification of TCR beta CDR3 regions was done by immunoSEQ multiplex PCR with primers that anneal to V and J segments. Amplification bias was minimized using a synthetic immune receptor repertoire, and residual bias was removed computationally after sequencing. Processing in the source paper ran as follows. Repertoire diversity was quantified as the Shannon entropy index using custom Python scripts. Unsorted, CD4+ and CD8+ repertoires were examined separately, except in combined analyses, for which CD4+ and CD8+ sequences were merged in silico. Clonal expansion was defined as at least a 2-fold frequency increase after treatment relative to C1D1, with a pseudocount of 0.5 for undetected baseline clones. Clones with 0 or 1 copy at C1D1 were classified as singleton clones, and clones with 2 or more copies were classified as non-singleton clones. Clones expanded in unsorted samples were assigned a CD4+, CD8+ or unknown annotation through matching of protein sequences in sorted samples from the same patient. Diversity changes from C1D1 to C4D1 were tested in paired samples using Wilcoxon tests. TCRdb mirrors the immuneACCESS table, restricted to in-frame sequences. Some clones are absent from its copies; in checked studies, under half trace to an unresolved V gene, and the reason for the others is unknown. The DNA gave D and trimming, while V, J and clone size come from that table. This sample holds 6,600 or so clones; 65% to 80% were observed only once. The ten largest clones add up to about 42% of the sample.

About this clone: Its antigen is currently not known. Base-call qualities are not available, and no considerably larger clone is one nucleotide away.

This sample's time point label indicates: cycle 4 day 1 (C4D1), after less than seven weeks of nivolumab. Every trial patient had relapsed after autologous stem cell transplantation, and cohorts A, B and C differed in prior brentuximab vedotin exposure. The trial cohort included 55 to 60 patients with relapsed/refractory classical Hodgkin lymphoma, and each patient had a best overall response of complete response, partial response or progressive disease. In the multi-cohort phase II CheckMate 205 trial, trial patients received single-agent nivolumab. Best overall response was determined by an independent review committee according to the 2007 International Working Group response criteria. Trial PBMCs were obtained immediately prior to nivolumab initiation (C1D1) and on therapy at cycle 2 day 1 and cycle 4 day 1. After peripheral blood was drawn into 8 mL Vacutainer Cell Preparation Tubes, PBMCs were isolated by centrifugation and then cryopreserved.

This material consisted of peripheral blood mononuclear cells (PBMCs), taken before the fourth cycle of nivolumab. The clonotype originates from a human donor with classical Hodgkin lymphoma.

The DNA sequence is given as TGTGCCAGCAGCTTGGCACTAGCGGGCGTCGGGGATACGCAGTATTTT. This codes for CASSLALAGVGDTQYF. Recombination joined TRBV7-3 with TRBJ2-3; 9 nucleotides in the junction match TRBD2. The CDR3 runs 16 residues from the cysteine to the phenylalanine. CDR3 DNA is the only sequence kept; it has 48 bases, read in frame from the first base. For this chain, trimming is 3 bases at the V end and 6 bases at the J end, and the number of junction bases without a gene match is 10. From the germline V gene, CDR1 is SGHTA and CDR2 is FQGTGA.